Presented here are 27 T cell receptor beta chains from one specimen sequenced in a study of OX40 agonist ivuxolimab in advanced cancers. Sequencing was performed with immunoSEQ multiplex PCR; in TCRdb, only in-frame clones are kept and a portion is missing. The sample records roughly 42,000 clones, more than 75% being singletons. Sequencing used CD4+ or CD8+ T cells sorted from blood, obtained in a trial of the OX40 agonist ivuxolimab. Receptors originate from an adult with an advanced solid tumor such as melanoma, head and neck, liver or kidney cancer.

This sequence joins TRBV7-8 and TRBJ1-1, with unresolved D. This CDR3 contains 12 residues. V was trimmed by 6 bases and J by 4 bases, leaving 9 bases between them. The germline V gene encodes CDR1 SGHVS and CDR2 FQNEAQ. CDR3 sequence: CASRGQTTEAFF. CDR3 sequence (DNA): TGTGCCAGCAGAGGGCAGACCACTGAAGCTTTCTTT.

The chain combines TRBV5-4 with TRBJ1-1; D not resolved. Germline V CDR1 and CDR2: SGHNT, YYREEE (reference sequence). This CDR3 is built from 11 residues. V dropped 3 bases and J dropped 8 bases, with 8 bases sitting between them. CDR3 region: CASSWGGEAFF. CDR3 in DNA: TGTGCCAGCAGCTGGGGTGGAGAAGCTTTCTTT. Combining the CDR3 with reference TRBV5-4 and TRBJ1-1 gives the whole variable domain ETGVTQSPTHLIKTRGQQVTLRCSSQSGHNTVSWYQQALGQGPQFIFQYYREEENGRGNFPPRFSGLQFPNYSSELNVNALELDDSALYLCASSWGGEAFFGQGTRLTVV.

Sample share makes this clone medium-sized. The V call is TRBV6-1, the J call TRBJ2-7; D perhaps matches TRBD1 (5 bases). CDR3 length: 11 residues. Per the germline V gene, CDR1 is MNHNS and CDR2 is SASEGT. V was clipped by 3 bases and J by 6 bases, with 6 bases between them. CDR3 sequence (DNA): TGTGCCAGCAGTGATGGGGCCGAGCAGTACGTC. Protein: CASSDGAEQYV.

The V gene is TRBV7-9, the J gene TRBJ1-1; perhaps TRBD1 as D (6 bases). CDR3 size: 14 residues. CDR1 and CDR2 from the germline V gene are SEHNR and FQNEAQ (reference sequence). The germline V and J ends were trimmed by 3 bases and 4 bases, with 12 bases remaining between them. CDR3 nucleotides: TGTGCCAGCAGCTTGGTCAGGGGTATCACTGAAGCTTTCTTT. This sequence encodes CASSLVRGITEAFF.

The V gene is TRBV6-1, the J gene TRBJ1-5; 7 bases are a match to TRBD1. V dropped 10 bases and J dropped 0; count of bases not matched to a gene: 3. Per the germline V gene, CDR1 is MNHNS and CDR2 is SASEGT. The CDR3 sequence is 13 residues long. The CDR3: CATGGFSNQPQHF. DNA of the CDR3: TGTGCCACAGGGGGTTTTAGCAATCAGCCCCAGCATTTT.

The chain links TRBV27 to TRBJ2-7; 7 nucleotides align to TRBD1. J gave up 4 bases and V 4 bases, and 1 base lay outside the gene matches. Looked up from germline, CDR1 is MNHEY and CDR2 is SMNVEV (reference sequence). The length of the CDR3 is 12 residues. Written as DNA, the CDR3 is TGTGCCAGCAGTTCGACAGGGTACGAGCAGTACTTC. As protein: CASSSTGYEQYF.

V gene TRBV7-9 combines with J gene TRBJ2-7; tentatively, D is TRBD1 (6 bases). Germline values: CDR1 SEHNR, CDR2 FQNEAQ (reference sequence). Trimming cost V 3 bases and J 2 bases, with 8 bases left between them. The CDR3 is 13 residues long. CDR3 nucleotide sequence: TGTGCCAGCAGCTTGGACAGCGCCTACGAGCAGTACTTC. Translating it yields CASSLDSAYEQYF.

This clone appeared a single time. This chain joins TRBV2 and TRBJ2-5; tentative D call: TRBD1 (5 bases). Looked up from germline, CDR1 is SNHLY and CDR2 is FYNNEI. The CDR3 consists of 15 residues. V was clipped by 3 bases and J by 3 bases, with 14 bases between them. The CDR3 protein is CASSEWQGRKETQYF. DNA for the CDR3: TGTGCCAGCAGTGAGTGGCAGGGTCGAAAAGAGACCCAGTACTTC.

This clone was observed once. The chain carries TRBV11-2 and TRBJ2-7; D gene unclear. Germline-derived CDR1 and CDR2 are SGHAT and FQNNGV. Trimming took 1 base from V and 6 from J, leaving 4 bases between them. The CDR3 totals 11 residues. The CDR3 sequence: CASSLASEQYV. The CDR3 DNA reads as TGTGCCAGCAGCTTAGCTAGCGAGCAGTACGTC.

The rearrangement uses TRBV6-1 and TRBJ2-7, with D unclear. The CDR3 consists of 13 residues. V was clipped by 0 bases and J by 2 bases, with 5 bases between them. From germline, CDR1 is MNHNS and CDR2 SASEGT. The CDR3 reads CASSEAGPYEQYV. In nucleotides, the CDR3 is TGTGCCAGCAGTGAAGCCGGGCCCTACGAGCAGTACGTC.

The J gene is TRBJ2-3, the V gene TRBV10-2; the D is unclear. The germline V gene has CDR1 WSHSY and CDR2 SAAADI. There are 13 residues in the CDR3. V was trimmed by 6 bases and J by 0 bases, leaving 7 bases between them. The CDR3 sequence: CASRGPSTDTQYF. The CDR3 coding sequence is TGCGCCAGCAGAGGACCTAGCACAGATACGCAGTATTTT.

In this sample, this clone is medium-sized (0.01 to 0.1%). The J gene is TRBJ2-7, the V gene TRBV6-6; D not resolved. The V and J ends lost 4 bases and 2 bases respectively, with 3 bases between them. Germline V lookup: CDR1 MNHNY, CDR2 SVGAGI (reference sequence). The CDR3 runs 11 residues. The CDR3 region has the DNA TGTGCCAGCAGTTCAGCCTACGAGCAGTACTTC. Residues: CASSSAYEQYF.

The chain combines TRBV5-6 with TRBJ1-4; possible D gene TRBD1, 6 bases. In germline, CDR1 is SGHDT, CDR2 YYEEEE. V was clipped by 0 bases and J by 7 bases, with 13 bases between them. The CDR3 has 15 amino acids. CDR3 DNA: TGTGCCAGCAGCTTGGGCTCAGGGGCGGGTGAAAAACTGTTTTTT. It codes for CASSLGSGAGEKLFF.

The chain combines TRBV27 with TRBJ1-5; D remains unclear. This CDR3 contains 12 residues. The V end lost 7 bases, the J end lost 3 bases, and 7 bases lay between the germline ends. The germline CDR1 and CDR2 sequences are MNHEY and SMNVEV (reference sequence). As DNA, the CDR3 is TGTGCCAGCAAAGGTTTCAATCAGCCCCAGCATTTT. This translates into CASKGFNQPQHF.

CDR3 nucleotides: TGTGCCAGCAGTTTAGACAGGGCCGGGGCTGAAGCTTTCTTT. This gives the protein CASSLDRAGAEAFF. The chain carries TRBV28 and TRBJ1-1; 7 bases align to TRBD1. The CDR3 is made up of 14 amino acids. J gave up 6 bases and V 2 bases, and 6 bases lay outside the gene matches. The V gene's germline CDR1 is MDHEN and CDR2 SYDVKM.

The V gene is TRBV5-6, the J gene TRBJ2-7, with TRBD2 identical over 9 bases. Looked up from germline, CDR1 is SGHDT and CDR2 is YYEEEE. The length of the CDR3 is 14 residues. The V segment lost 2 bases and the J segment 5 bases; nucleotides outside the gene matches: 5. The CDR3 DNA is TGTGCCAGCAGCTTTAGCGGGAGTGCTGACGAGCAGTACTTC. As protein: CASSFSGSADEQYF.

The rearrangement links TRBV7-6 to TRBJ2-5; 9 bases agree with TRBD2. This CDR3 region has 15 residues. The trim removed 5 bases at V and 2 bases at J, leaving 6 bases unmatched. The germline V gene has CDR1 SGHVS and CDR2 FNYEAQ. This chain's CDR3 is CASSPGAGGQETQYF. For the CDR3, the DNA is TGTGCCAGCAGCCCCGGAGCGGGGGGACAAGAGACCCAGTACTTC.

This chain connects TRBV11-2 to TRBJ2-1, with D tentatively TRBD2 (7 bases). CDR1 and CDR2 from the germline V gene are SGHAT and FQNNGV. The V end lost 5 bases, the J end lost 8 bases, and 16 bases lay between the germline ends. The CDR3 is 14 residues long. CDR3 in amino acids: CASSPAWGGDEQFF. DNA of the CDR3: TGTGCCAGCAGCCCAGCGTGGGGGGGCGATGAGCAGTTCTTC. The full variable domain, in which reference TRBV11-2 and TRBJ2-1 provide the parts outside the CDR3, is EAGVAQSPRYKIIEKRQSVAFWCNPISGHATLYWYQQILGQGPKLLIQFQNNGVVDDSQLPKDRFSAERLKGVDSTLKIQPAKLEDSAVYLCASSPAWGGDEQFFGPGTRLTVL.

This clone was found a few times. This sequence joins TRBV6-4 and TRBJ2-1, with 10 positions matching TRBD2. The CDR3 is 14 residues long. Germline V gives CDR1 MRHNA, CDR2 SNTAGT. The junction had 7 bases not matched to a gene; V was cut back by 6 bases and J by 8 bases. CDR3 sequence reads: CASSDSGRPDEQFF. CDR3 DNA: TGTGCCAGCAGCGATAGCGGGAGGCCGGATGAGCAGTTCTTC.

There are a few counts of this clone. V gene TRBV4-2 combines with J gene TRBJ1-4; D possibly corresponds to TRBD1 (5 bases). V lost 0 bases and J 4 bases, leaving 6 bases between the germline ends. Germline lookup yields CDR1 LGHNA and CDR2 YNFKEQ. This CDR3 is built from 14 residues. The chain's CDR3 is CASSQETDNEKLFF. The CDR3 region has the DNA TGTGCCAGCAGCCAAGAGACAGATAATGAAAAACTGTTTTTT.

The chain has TRBV28 and TRBJ2-1; D is ambiguous. The CDR3 has 15 amino acids. Germline CDR1 MDHEN, CDR2 SYDVKM. Trimming removed 8 bases from V and 1 base from J, with 15 bases in between. This CDR3 is CASGPQVISYNEQFF. Here the CDR3 DNA reads TGTGCCAGCGGTCCGCAGGTAATATCCTACAATGAGCAGTTCTTC. Full variable domain (remainder filled in from reference TRBV28 and TRBJ2-1): DVKVTQSSRYLVKRTGEKVFLECVQDMDHENMFWYRQDPGLGLRLIYFSYDVKMKEKGDIPEGYSVSREKKERFSLILESASTNQTSMYLCASGPQVISYNEQFFGPGTRLTVL.

The chain uses TRBV5-8 and TRBJ2-3; D call uncertain. The ends were cut back, 1 base at V and 1 base at J, with 10 bases in the middle. This CDR3 is 15 amino acids long. The germline gives CDR1 SGHTS, CDR2 YDEGEE. The CDR3 region has the DNA TGTGCCAGCAGCTTGTTCCAGGCTCGCACAGATACGCAGTATTTT. It encodes CASSLFQARTDTQYF.

V is TRBV7-9 and J is TRBJ2-7; 8 nucleotides line up with TRBD2. Looked up from germline, CDR1 is SEHNR and CDR2 is FQNEAQ (reference sequence). CDR3 size: 14 residues. The junction had 5 bases not matched to a gene; V was cut back by 3 bases and J by 4 bases. Here the CDR3 reads CASSFPGGTYEQYF. CDR3 in DNA: TGTGCCAGCAGCTTCCCGGGGGGGACGTACGAGCAGTACTTC.

The rearrangement joins TRBV4-1 to TRBJ2-1; D is tentatively TRBD1 or TRBD2 (5 bases each). V shed 1 base and J shed 5 bases, with 21 bases lying between them. Per germline, CDR1 MGHRA and CDR2 YSYEKL. The CDR3 contains 18 residues. The CDR3: CASSQVWAPGRKDNEQFF. The CDR3 nucleotides are TGCGCCAGCAGCCAAGTTTGGGCACCGGGACGGAAAGACAATGAGCAGTTCTTC.

For the CDR3, the DNA is TGTGCCAGCAGCGCCGGGGGAGTGGGCTATGGCTACACCTTC. Protein product: CASSAGGVGYGYTF. J is TRBJ1-2 and V is TRBV5-4; a possible D gene is TRBD1 (5 bases). The CDR3 contains 14 residues. The V gene lost 4 bases and the J gene lost 4 bases, with 14 bases spanning the gap. Germline-derived CDR1 and CDR2 are SGHNT and YYREEE (reference sequence).

The rearrangement uses TRBV6-5 and TRBJ2-7; 7 positions agree with TRBD1. Per germline, CDR1 MNHEY and CDR2 SVGAGI. V dropped 4 bases and J dropped 0; count of bases not matched to a gene: 3. The CDR3 loop spans 14 amino acids. CDR3 residues: CASSSGTASYEQYF. The CDR3 nucleotides read TGTGCCAGCAGTTCCGGGACAGCCTCCTACGAGCAGTACTTC.

The chain couples TRBV5-4 to TRBJ2-7; the match to TRBD1 covers 10 bases. CDR1 and CDR2 from the germline V gene are SGHNT and YYREEE (reference sequence). There are 13 residues in the CDR3. The junction had 3 bases not matched to a gene; V was cut back by 4 bases and J by 5 bases. CDR3 amino acids: CASSLGTGDEQYF. CDR3 DNA: TGTGCCAGCAGCCTCGGGACAGGGGACGAGCAGTACTTC.